Listed below are T cell receptor beta chains from one sample, sequenced in a study of T cell responses to AZD1222 COVID-19 vaccine. The data were produced by immunoSEQ multiplex PCR, yet TCRdb's version contains in-frame clones alone and is incomplete. The sample has roughly 120,000 clones; 88% are singletons. The sequenced sample was peripheral blood, obtained on day 0 of AZD1222 vaccination. These receptor sequences come from an adult in good health. Both conserved end residues are trimmed from each CDR3.

v_call	j_call	cdr3_aa
TRBV6-2/TRBV6-3	TRBJ1-6	ASSSTRLKSSYNSPLH
TRBV12-3/TRBV12-4	TRBJ1-1	ASSLQGTGAF
TRBV15	TRBJ2-1	ATSRIPLAKQTYNEQF
TRBV11-1	TRBJ2-1	ASSLGTEQF
TRBV5-1	TRBJ2-1	ASSLQSNEQF
TRBV3-1/TRBV3-2	TRBJ1-1	ASSQGRGGEAF
TRBV19	TRBJ2-1	ASRLAGAYNEQF
TRBV24-1	TRBJ1-2	ATSPRGTANYGYT
TRBV7-2	TRBJ2-3	ASSLTGPTDTQY
TRBV4-1	TRBJ1-2	ASSQDHGINYGYT
TRBV4-1	TRBJ1-2	ASSQDLAGQLYGYT
TRBV5-6	TRBJ1-4	ASSLAGGSVNEKLF
TRBV4-1	TRBJ1-1	ASSPGENTEAF
TRBV13	TRBJ1-1	ASSFTAGTEAF
TRBV25-1	TRBJ1-1	ASSEVQGRVNTEAF
TRBV15	TRBJ2-1	ATSRDLRDYSNEQF
TRBV19	TRBJ1-2	ASSSAHGGGGYT
TRBV4-1	TRBJ1-4	ASSQVRGHEKLF
TRBV5-1	TRBJ2-1	ASRQAGTYNEQF
TRBV11-2	TRBJ2-1	ASSLAAGGGEQF
TRBV7-2	TRBJ2-1	ASSSNRGGSYNEQF
TRBV6-5	TRBJ2-7	ASSYSFRYSYEQY